This TCR beta chain originates from a study of CD8 T cells in ankylosing spondylitis. The study's findings and limits: A TCR beta motif of several highly homologous variants appeared characteristic of ankylosing spondylitis blood. The authors reported significant enrichment of disease-linked clones in matched ankylosing spondylitis synovial fluid. Disease-linked clones, CD8+, were relatively rare in peripheral blood.

Via MiXCR, TCRdb re-called the 5' RACE reads, giving one row per CDR3 protein. In the table there are 300,000 to 400,000 distinct CDR3 sequences, about a fifth of which are singletons. This clonotype was recorded a few times. Its antigen is not known. The sequenced material came from blood, either unsorted or a sorted T cell fraction (not recorded which). This sequence was found in a male donor with ankylosing spondylitis.

The CDR3: CSARRLAGFTGELFF. The DNA for the CDR3 is TGCAGTGCTAGACGGCTAGCGGGATTCACCGGGGAGCTGTTTTTT. This chain links TRBV20-1 with TRBJ2-2, with 9 nucleotides matching TRBD2. Germline assignment: CDR1 DFQATT and CDR2 SNEGSKA (reference sequence). The CDR3 has 15 amino acids. Trimming removed 2 bases from V and 4 bases from J; junction bases left unmatched: 5.